One and the same sample provided the 30 T cell receptor beta chains below, sequenced in a study of blood T cell repertoires in COVID-19. Assay: immunoSEQ multiplex PCR; the TCRdb copy retains only in-frame clones and omits some. The table lists 25,000 to 30,000 clones, 87% of them singletons. The material sequenced was peripheral blood. Source of these receptors: a human donor in a cohort sampled during active COVID-19.

This clone was picked up one time. The V and J genes are TRBV2 and TRBJ1-1, with D unresolved. The V gene's germline CDR1 is SNHLY and CDR2 FYNNEI. CDR3 length: 17 residues. V shed 5 bases and J shed 3 bases, with 22 bases lying between them. The CDR3 DNA sequence: TGTGCCAGCAGTCGGCAACCTACGGGTGGGAGCGACACTGAAGCTTTCTTT. This sequence encodes CASSRQPTGGSDTEAFF. Full variable domain (outside the CDR3, taken from reference TRBV2 and TRBJ1-1): EPEVTQTPSHQVTQMGQEVILRCVPISNHLYFYWYRQILGQKVEFLVSFYNNEISEKSEIFDDQFSVERPDGSNFTLKIRSTKLEDSAMYFCASSRQPTGGSDTEAFFGQGTRLTVV.

The chain uses TRBV7-2 and TRBJ2-7; D gene unclear. Trimming removed 1 base at V and 7 bases at J, with 14 bases between. The CDR3 loop spans 14 amino acids. CDR1 and CDR2 (germline): SGHTA, FQGNSA. CDR3 amino acids: CASSLVAPAWEQYF. DNA for the CDR3: TGTGCCAGCAGCTTAGTCGCTCCCGCGTGGGAGCAGTACTTC.

This rearrangement joins TRBV6-5 to TRBJ1-5; no reliable D call. The V end was cut by 5 bases, the J end by 0 bases, with 8 bases between. CDR3 size: 14 residues. Germline V gene lookup returns CDR1 MNHEY and CDR2 SVGAGI. This CDR3 reads CASSPYYSNQPQHF. The CDR3 bases are TGTGCCAGCAGTCCATACTATAGCAATCAGCCCCAGCATTTT.

The chain combines TRBV4-2 with TRBJ1-1; 9 bases fit TRBD1. Trimming at V came to 3 bases and at J to 6 bases, leaving 8 bases not matched to a gene. The germline gives CDR1 LGHNA, CDR2 YNFKEQ. The CDR3 totals 15 residues. The CDR3 DNA is TGTGCCAGCAGCCAGCGGACAGGGGAAATCGCTGAAGCTTTCTTT. It is translated as CASSQRTGEIAEAFF.

V and J are TRBV6-1 and TRBJ1-3, with D tentatively TRBD1 (6 bases). Germline-derived CDR1 and CDR2 are MNHNS and SASEGT. The V and J ends lost 3 bases and 4 bases respectively, with 10 bases between them. The CDR3 consists of 14 residues. CDR3 residues: CASSDTGTGNTIYF. CDR3 nucleotide sequence: TGTGCCAGCAGTGACACAGGGACAGGAAACACCATATATTTT.

V gene TRBV5-6 combines with J gene TRBJ2-1; 8 bases map to TRBD2. The CDR3 length is 14 residues. The V and J ends lost 4 bases and 4 bases, in that order; junction bases with no gene match: 4. The germline CDR1 and CDR2 sequences are SGHDT and YYEEEE. CDR3 residues: CASSILAEYNEQFF. Written as DNA, the CDR3 is TGTGCCAGCAGCATACTAGCGGAGTACAATGAGCAGTTCTTC. Full variable domain (rest looked up from reference TRBV5-6 and TRBJ2-1): DAGVTQSPTHLIKTRGQQVTLRCSPKSGHDTVSWYQQALGQGPQFIFQYYEEEERQRGNFPDRFSGHQFPNYSSELNVNALLLGDSALYLCASSILAEYNEQFFGPGTRLTVL.

The chain couples TRBV28 to TRBJ1-2; tentative D call: TRBD1 (5 bases). The V and J ends lost 3 bases and 4 bases respectively, with 12 bases between them. The CDR3 loop spans 14 amino acids. Germline loops: CDR1 MDHEN, CDR2 SYDVKM. CDR3 sequence: CASSFGAGPYGYTF. The CDR3 nucleotides read TGTGCCAGCAGTTTTGGGGCCGGGCCCTATGGCTACACCTTC.

The chain is built from TRBV6-5 and TRBJ2-5; 7 nucleotides agree with TRBD2. V lost 4 bases and J lost 5; bases outside the gene matches: 7. From germline, CDR1 is MNHEY and CDR2 SVGAGI. There are 14 residues in the CDR3. The CDR3 loop is CASSSAGVGETQYF. The CDR3 DNA sequence: TGTGCCAGCAGTTCGGCGGGAGTGGGGGAGACCCAGTACTTC.

V and J are TRBV19 and TRBJ2-3, with a tentative D call TRBD2 (5 bases). CDR3 size: 14 residues. V was pared by 6 bases and J by 4 bases, with 14 bases between. Germline V gene sequence: CDR1 LNHDA, CDR2 SQIVND (reference sequence). CDR3 sequence reads: CASSPGSPADTQYF. CDR3 DNA: TGTGCCAGTAGCCCGGGGAGTCCAGCAGATACGCAGTATTTT.

This clone was seen a few times. This chain links TRBV5-6 with TRBJ2-7; 8 positions match TRBD1. With V trimmed by 1 base and J by 0 bases, 3 bases remained unmatched. From germline, CDR1 is SGHDT and CDR2 YYEEEE. The CDR3 totals 15 residues. Here the CDR3 reads CASSLQGASSYEQYF. CDR3 nucleotide sequence: TGTGCCAGCAGCTTGCAGGGGGCCAGCTCCTACGAGCAGTACTTC.

The genes are TRBV7-2 and TRBJ1-1; the D gene is possibly TRBD1 (6 bases). CDR3 length equals 15 residues. CDR1 and CDR2 (germline): SGHTA, FQGNSA. The V end was cut by 1 base, the J end by 3 bases, with 12 bases between. CDR3 sequence reads: CASSLGGGGYTEAFF. The CDR3 DNA sequence: TGTGCCAGCAGCTTAGGGGGGGGCGGGTACACTGAAGCTTTCTTT.

This chain uses TRBV9 with TRBJ2-3; possibly TRBD1 for D (5 bases). CDR1 and CDR2 (germline): SGDLS, YYNGEE. V was pared by 0 bases and J by 0 bases, with 8 bases between. The length of the CDR3 is 15 residues. CDR3 in DNA: TGTGCCAGCAGCGTAGGGGGCAGTAGCACAGATACGCAGTATTTT. This sequence encodes CASSVGGSSTDTQYF.

The rearrangement links TRBV5-1 to TRBJ1-6, with TRBD1 as a possible D gene (6 bases). V was trimmed by 0 bases and J by 13 bases, leaving 17 bases between them. In germline, CDR1 is SGHRS, CDR2 YFSETQ. This CDR3 comprises 15 residues. CDR3 sequence reads: CASSLDRQDASPLHF. For the CDR3, the DNA is TGCGCCAGCAGCTTGGATCGACAGGACGCGTCCCCCCTCCACTTT.

The rearrangement uses TRBV7-8 and TRBJ1-3; D remains unclear. In germline, CDR1 is SGHVS, CDR2 FQNEAQ. V shed 4 bases and J shed 7 bases, with 20 bases lying between them. The CDR3 is 16 amino acids. The DNA for the CDR3 is TGTGCCAGCAGCTCCCCCCAGAGGTTCGCCCGGAACACCATATATTTT. Residues: CASSSPQRFARNTIYF.

The J gene is TRBJ2-4, the V gene TRBV7-9, with a tentative D call TRBD2 (7 bases). The length of the CDR3 is 15 residues. Trimming took off 5 bases at V and 1 base at J, with 12 bases between the two ends. Germline lookup yields CDR1 SEHNR and CDR2 FQNEAQ (reference sequence). The CDR3 DNA reads TGTGCCAGCAGCCTTGGGGGGGCGGCCAAAAACATTCAGTACTTC. This translates into CASSLGGAAKNIQYF.

The chain is built from TRBV29-1 and TRBJ2-7, with TRBD1 matching over 8 bases. Germline CDR1 reads SQVTM; CDR2 reads ANQGSEA. The J segment lost 3 bases and the V segment lost 6 bases, leaving 7 bases of the junction unmatched. The CDR3 loop spans 13 amino acids. The CDR3 loop reads CSVSKDRVYEQYF. The CDR3, as DNA: TGCAGCGTCTCGAAGGACAGGGTCTACGAGCAGTACTTC.

This sequence joins TRBV18 and TRBJ2-3, with D perhaps matching TRBD1 (6 bases). The CDR3 has 14 residues. The V and J ends lost 4 bases and 4 bases respectively, with 12 bases between them. Germline-derived CDR1 and CDR2 are KGHSH and LQKENI. The CDR3 bases are TGTGCCAGCTCACTCAACAGGGACCCAGATACGCAGTATTTT. Its protein product is CASSLNRDPDTQYF.

The chain joins TRBV3-1 (or the pseudogene TRBV3-2) to TRBJ2-3, with D unresolved. The V end lost 3 bases, the J end lost 6 bases, and 7 bases lay between the germline ends. Germline values: CDR1 LGHDT, CDR2 YNNKEL (reference sequence). The CDR3 consists of 12 residues. The CDR3 sequence is CASSHRADTQYF. In DNA form, the CDR3 reads TGTGCCAGCAGCCATCGTGCGGATACGCAGTATTTT.

This chain joins TRBV15 and TRBJ1-2, with D maybe TRBD1 (5 bases). V dropped 0 bases and J dropped 8 bases, with 25 bases sitting between them. The CDR3 is 18 amino acids. Germline V gene data show CDR1 as LNHNV and CDR2 as YYDKDF (reference sequence). The CDR3 reads CATSREYWTDKGSLGYTF. CDR3 DNA: TGTGCCACCAGCAGAGAATATTGGACGGACAAAGGATCTCTGGGCTACACCTTC. Variable domain in full (rest from reference TRBV15 and TRBJ1-2): DAMVIQNPRYQVTQFGKPVTLSCSQTLNHNVMYWYQQKSSQAPKLLFHYYDKDFNNEADTPDNFQSRRPNTSFCFLDIRSPGLGDTAMYLCATSREYWTDKGSLGYTFGSGTRLTVV.

This sequence joins TRBV27 and TRBJ2-7, with 10 bases identical to TRBD2. This CDR3 has 17 amino acids. Germline V lookup: CDR1 MNHEY, CDR2 SMNVEV (reference sequence). The trim removed 3 bases at V and 2 bases at J, leaving 10 bases unmatched. CDR3 DNA sequence: TGTGCCAGCAGTTTTACGGTAGCGGGGGGCCAGGCCTACGAGCAGTACTTC. It is translated as CASSFTVAGGQAYEQYF.

In DNA form, the CDR3 reads TGTGCCAGCAGCTCACAGAACCCAAATTCACCCCTCCACTTT. This sequence encodes CASSSQNPNSPLHF. The V gene is TRBV11-2, the J gene TRBJ1-6; D not certain. This CDR3 comprises 14 residues. Per germline, CDR1 SGHAT and CDR2 FQNNGV. V lost 4 bases and J 7 bases, leaving 11 bases between the germline ends.

The chain couples TRBV7-2 to TRBJ2-2; 9 positions agree with TRBD2. CDR1 SGHTA and CDR2 FQGNSA come from the germline V gene. The V and J ends lost 1 base and 5 bases, in that order; junction bases with no gene match: 2. The CDR3 has 15 amino acids. The CDR3 loop is CASSLGTSGTGELFF. The CDR3 nucleotides are TGTGCCAGCAGCTTAGGAACTAGCGGGACCGGGGAGCTGTTTTTT.

This chain links TRBV9 with TRBJ1-5; D gene uncertain. V lost 0 bases and J lost 3, with 7 bases in between. The CDR3 length is 14 residues. Germline V gene lookup returns CDR1 SGDLS and CDR2 YYNGEE. CDR3 residues: CASSVAGPNQPQHF. For the CDR3, the DNA is TGTGCCAGCAGCGTAGCGGGTCCCAATCAGCCCCAGCATTTT.

The genes are TRBV15 and TRBJ2-2, with D possibly being TRBD2 (5 bases). This CDR3 is built from 16 residues. V lost 4 bases to trimming and J lost 6 bases, with 18 bases between them. Germline CDR1 reads LNHNV; CDR2 reads YYDKDF (reference sequence). The CDR3 reads CATSNSGKGSSGELFF. The CDR3 DNA follows: TGTGCCACCAGCAACTCCGGGAAAGGGAGCTCCGGGGAGCTGTTTTTT.

V gene TRBV5-1 combines with J gene TRBJ1-2; 9 bases map to TRBD1. The CDR3 spans 15 residues. V was pared by 0 bases and J by 2 bases, with 2 bases of the junction left unmatched. Germline V lookup: CDR1 SGHRS, CDR2 YFSETQ. The CDR3 sequence is CASSLGGTGNYGYTF. The CDR3 DNA follows: TGCGCCAGCAGCTTGGGGGGGACAGGGAACTATGGCTACACCTTC.

The chain carries TRBV2 and TRBJ1-1, with a weak D call TRBD1 (5 bases). This CDR3 has 11 residues. Germline lookup yields CDR1 SNHLY and CDR2 FYNNEI. V lost 4 bases, J lost 10 bases, and 10 bases lay in between. This chain's CDR3 is CASSVGQGAFF. In DNA form, the CDR3 reads TGTGCCAGCAGTGTGGGGCAGGGAGCTTTCTTT.

The gene calls are TRBV7-6 and TRBJ2-1; D is perhaps TRBD1 (5 bases). The CDR3 totals 14 residues. Germline CDR1 SGHVS, CDR2 FNYEAQ. The V end lost 3 bases, the J end lost 0 bases, and 6 bases lay between the germline ends. CDR3 region: CASSFRGSYNEQFF. CDR3 nucleotides: TGTGCCAGCAGCTTTAGGGGCTCCTACAATGAGCAGTTCTTC.

The rearrangement uses TRBV19 and TRBJ2-3; D unclear. Looked up from germline, CDR1 is LNHDA and CDR2 is SQIVND (reference sequence). Trimming removed 11 bases from V and 2 bases from J, with 14 bases in between. This CDR3 is 13 amino acids long. The chain's CDR3 is CASGALATDTQYF. The CDR3 DNA reads as TGTGCCTCTGGAGCGTTGGCCACAGATACGCAGTATTTT.

This chain connects TRBV3-1 (or the pseudogene TRBV3-2) to TRBJ1-2; D possibly corresponds to TRBD1 (5 bases). Germline V gene lookup returns CDR1 LGHDT and CDR2 YNNKEL (reference sequence). There are 16 residues in the CDR3. V was clipped by 1 base and J by 4 bases, with 16 bases between them. CDR3 sequence (DNA): TGTGCCAGCAGCCAAGGCGTAGGACACCGAGTCTATGGCTACACCTTC. It codes for CASSQGVGHRVYGYTF.

This rearrangement joins TRBV5-5 to TRBJ2-5, with D perhaps matching TRBD1 (5 bases). The CDR3 covers 16 residues. Deletions cut 0 bases from V and 1 base from J, with 13 bases between. Germline lookup yields CDR1 SGHKS and CDR2 YYEKEE (reference sequence). The chain's CDR3 is CASSLGRAYFQETQYF. The CDR3 nucleotides are TGTGCCAGCAGCTTGGGCAGGGCGTATTTCCAAGAGACCCAGTACTTC.